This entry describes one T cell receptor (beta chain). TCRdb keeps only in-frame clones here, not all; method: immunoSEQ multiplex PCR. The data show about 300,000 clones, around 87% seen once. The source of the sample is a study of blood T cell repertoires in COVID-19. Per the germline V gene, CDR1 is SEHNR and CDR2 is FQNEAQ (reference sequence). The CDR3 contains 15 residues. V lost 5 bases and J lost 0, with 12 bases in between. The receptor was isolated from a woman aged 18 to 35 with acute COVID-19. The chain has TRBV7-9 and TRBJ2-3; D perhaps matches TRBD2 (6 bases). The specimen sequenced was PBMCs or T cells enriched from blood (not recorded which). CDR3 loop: CASSPGLLSTDTQYF. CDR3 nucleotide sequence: TGTGCCAGCAGCCCGGGACTTCTTAGCACAGATACGCAGTATTTT.